This T cell receptor (beta chain) was documented in a study of radiotherapy plus CTLA-4 blockade in lung cancer (dated by TCRdb to between 2018 and 2020). Regarding the research as a whole: Among enrolled patients, approximately 19% had an objective response and 31% reached disease control.

Study-level results and caveats: Increased serum interferon-beta after radiation, together with early dynamic changes in blood T cell clones, were reported to be the strongest predictors of response. TCR clones derived from tumors expanded in peripheral blood after treatment with radiotherapy and ipilimumab.

The library was produced with the immunoSEQ multiplex PCR assay. The table comes from immuneACCESS by way of TCRdb, which keeps in-frame sequences with V and J called. Part of the clones is missing from these tables; in studies checked, under half for an unresolved V gene and the rest for unknown reasons. This sample gives roughly 110,000 clones in total; over 75% of them show up just once. 2.4% of the sample rests with the top ten. In this study, focal radiation therapy paired with CTLA-4 blockade (ipilimumab) was tested in patients who had chemo-refractory metastatic non-small-cell lung cancer. This clone was observed a single time. No cognate antigen has been identified for it. No clone much larger than this one lies a single base away; base qualities are absent. The germline V gene provides CDR1 SGHAT and CDR2 FQNNGV. After removal of 5 bases from V and 8 bases from J, the junction retains 10 bases not matched to a gene. The CDR3 goes from the cysteine to the phenylalanine over 15 residues. CDR3 DNA only is kept here, 45 bases in frame from base 1.

This clonotype was obtained from a human donor with non-small cell lung cancer that progressed on radiotherapy plus ipilimumab. Some clones in this sample may be carry-over from other donors' samples. The sample consisted of peripheral blood, taken from a patient treated with radiotherapy plus ipilimumab. Recombination joined TRBV11-2 with TRBJ2-1; the junction holds 9 bases that match TRBD1. The DNA sequence is given as TGTGCCAGCAGCCGAGGACAGGGGACCCAGTATGAGCAGTTCTTC. It codes for CASSRGQGTQYEQFF.